The following is a T cell receptor (beta chain) sequence with its context. RNA totalling roughly 0.5 to 1 ug underwent reverse transcription with random hexamers. Across 54 Vbeta and 13 Jbeta, TCR beta CDR3 was amplified with immunoSEQ multiplex PCR. Via MiXCR, TCRdb re-called the immunoSEQ multiplex PCR reads, giving one row per CDR3 protein. The sample records about 130,000 distinct CDR3 sequences, around 96% being singletons. This sample stems from a study of CD8 T cells in Susac syndrome. TCR beta sequencing was performed on blood CD8+ and CD4+ T cells. The CD8+ and CD4+ T cells were isolated magnetically using a negative isolation approach, whereas the TEMRA cells were enriched by FACS. CDR3 size: 15 residues. Trimming took 4 bases from V and 2 from J; bases not matched to a gene: 9. The germline CDR1 and CDR2 sequences are SGHNT and YYREEE (reference sequence).

Material for sequencing was CD4+ T cells from PBMCs. The chain links TRBV5-4 to TRBJ2-7; 7 nucleotides match TRBD1. The TCR sequence derives from a human donor in good health. CDR3 protein: CASSRGGQSPYEQYF. The CDR3 coding sequence is TGTGCCAGCAGCCGAGGGGGACAGTCTCCCTACGAGCAGTACTTC.